This is a list of T cell receptor beta chains from one sample in a study of T-cell reconstitution after alpha-beta-depleted transplantation in children. TCRdb used MiXCR to reprocess the PCR reads, holding one entry per CDR3 protein. The top ten clones hold approximately 5.7% of a sample with around 210,000 distinct CDR3 sequences, under 8.5% of them seen once. Sample: PBMCs, taken before TCRalphabeta/CD19-depleted stem cell transplant. These receptors were taken from a boy aged 2 to 10 with acute lymphoblastic leukemia, due to receive a stem cell transplant. Each CDR3 is given with its conserved first and last residue. Each record gives: J gene, V gene, CDR3 protein.

j_call: TRBJ2-1
v_call: TRBV10-3
cdr3_aa: CAISDADRGFYNEQFF

j_call: TRBJ2-7
v_call: TRBV20-1
cdr3_aa: CSVEDSNYEQYF

j_call: TRBJ2-2
v_call: TRBV2
cdr3_aa: CASNKAPGELFF

j_call: TRBJ2-2
v_call: TRBV9
cdr3_aa: CASSATNTGELFF

j_call: TRBJ2-7
v_call: TRBV7-8
cdr3_aa: CASSGGVGTYEQYF

j_call: TRBJ2-1
v_call: TRBV6-5
cdr3_aa: CASSWSPSDEQFF

j_call: TRBJ2-5
v_call: TRBV28
cdr3_aa: CASRATSRRQETQYF

j_call: TRBJ2-3
v_call: TRBV7-6
cdr3_aa: CASSWDKRGKGTDTQYF

j_call: TRBJ1-5
v_call: TRBV25-1
cdr3_aa: CASSGGTGGSPQPQHF

j_call: TRBJ1-1
v_call: TRBV7-2
cdr3_aa: CASSSQGRNTEAFF

j_call: TRBJ2-7
v_call: TRBV12-3/TRBV12-4
cdr3_aa: CASSFPGQRIYEQYF

j_call: TRBJ2-7
v_call: TRBV3-1
cdr3_aa: CASSQFYEQYF

j_call: TRBJ1-1
v_call: TRBV28
cdr3_aa: CASVAGYRAEAFF

j_call: TRBJ2-7
v_call: TRBV7-2
cdr3_aa: CASSLGPTSGISYEQYF

j_call: TRBJ2-7
v_call: TRBV3-1
cdr3_aa: CASSQGLGVVSGEQYF